The clone carrying this TCR beta chain occurred once. The antigen is unknown. The record originates from a study of shared clonotypes between healthy human individuals. Whole-study results and caveats: It was the non-shared clonotypes that had lower generation probabilities than clonotypes shared by all four donors.

The CDR3 has 13 residues. With V trimmed by 4 bases and J by 7 bases, 1 base remained unmatched. In germline, CDR1 is LGHNA, CDR2 YNFKEQ. Assay runs were performed at deep level. Assay: immunoSEQ multiplex PCR; the TCRdb copy retains only in-frame clones and omits some. The repertoire holds roughly 2.5 million clones, approximately 94% seen once, with roughly 0.15% in the top ten. The clonotype originates from a man younger than 30 in good health. The chain has TRBV4-2 and TRBJ1-4, with 9 positions matching TRBD1. Sequenced sample: naive CD4+ T cells sorted from blood. As to subset: CD45RA+ positively selected. CDR3 sequence: CASSRQGGEKLFF. CDR3 DNA: TGTGCCAGCAGCCGACAGGGGGGTGAAAAACTGTTTTTT.